These 3 T cell receptor beta chains came from one sample sequenced in a study of Graves' ophthalmopathy and Graves' hyperthyroidism. As the template, RNA transcripts were used to amplify TCR beta CDR3 regions. The library came from an HTBI-primed first-round RT-PCR and a second-round multiplex PCR. TCRdb reanalysed the multiplex PCR reads using MiXCR and keeps one entry per CDR3 protein. Of 900,000 to 1,200,000 distinct CDR3 sequences in the sample, roughly 35% are singletons; the top ten hold more than 9.5%. The sequenced material came from peripheral blood or thyroid tissue (not recorded which). These receptors all come from an adult man with Graves' hyperthyroidism.

The chain couples TRBV12-3 or TRBV12-4 to TRBJ2-2; D is perhaps TRBD1 (5 bases). With 7 bases removed from V and 6 bases from J, the gap between germline ends came to 15 bases. The CDR3 spans 14 residues. The CDR3 sequence is CASTWGRAAGELFF. The DNA of the CDR3 is TGTGCCAGCACCTGGGGCAGGGCGGCCGGGGAGCTGTTTTTT.

V and J are TRBV7-2 and TRBJ2-3; possibly TRBD2 for D (5 bases). Germline CDR1 and CDR2: SGHTA and FQGNSA. The CDR3 is 14 amino acids. V lost 5 bases to trimming and J lost 6 bases, with 15 bases between them. The CDR3: CASSRWNSEDTQYF. CDR3 coding DNA: TGTGCCAGCAGCCGCTGGAATAGCGAGGATACGCAGTATTTT.

This clonotype appeared a few times. The chain employs TRBV5-1 and TRBJ2-5, with D possibly matching TRBD1 (5 bases). CDR1 SGHRS and CDR2 YFSETQ come from the germline V gene. CDR3 length: 16 residues. Between the trimmed V and J ends, which lost 5 bases and 7 bases, there was a span of 24 bases. CDR3 coding DNA: TGCGCCAGCAGTTCGGTAGGGGATCCGAGTTCGGGGACCCAGTACTTC. It is translated as CASSSVGDPSSGTQYF.